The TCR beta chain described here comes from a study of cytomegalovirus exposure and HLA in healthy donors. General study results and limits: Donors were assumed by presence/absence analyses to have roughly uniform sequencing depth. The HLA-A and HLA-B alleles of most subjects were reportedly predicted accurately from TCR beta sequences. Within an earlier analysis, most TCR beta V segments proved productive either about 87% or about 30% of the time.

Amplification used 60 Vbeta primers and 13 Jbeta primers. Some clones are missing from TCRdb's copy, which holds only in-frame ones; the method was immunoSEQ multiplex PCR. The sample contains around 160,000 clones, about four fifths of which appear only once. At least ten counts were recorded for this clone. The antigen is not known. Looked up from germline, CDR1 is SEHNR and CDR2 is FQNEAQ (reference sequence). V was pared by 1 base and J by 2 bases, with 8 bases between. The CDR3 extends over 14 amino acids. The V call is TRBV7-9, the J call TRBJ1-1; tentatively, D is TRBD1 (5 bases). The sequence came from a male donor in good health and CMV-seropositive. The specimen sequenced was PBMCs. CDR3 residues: CASSLGGINTEAFF. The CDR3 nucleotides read TGTGCCAGCAGCTTAGGGGGCATTAACACTGAAGCTTTCTTT.